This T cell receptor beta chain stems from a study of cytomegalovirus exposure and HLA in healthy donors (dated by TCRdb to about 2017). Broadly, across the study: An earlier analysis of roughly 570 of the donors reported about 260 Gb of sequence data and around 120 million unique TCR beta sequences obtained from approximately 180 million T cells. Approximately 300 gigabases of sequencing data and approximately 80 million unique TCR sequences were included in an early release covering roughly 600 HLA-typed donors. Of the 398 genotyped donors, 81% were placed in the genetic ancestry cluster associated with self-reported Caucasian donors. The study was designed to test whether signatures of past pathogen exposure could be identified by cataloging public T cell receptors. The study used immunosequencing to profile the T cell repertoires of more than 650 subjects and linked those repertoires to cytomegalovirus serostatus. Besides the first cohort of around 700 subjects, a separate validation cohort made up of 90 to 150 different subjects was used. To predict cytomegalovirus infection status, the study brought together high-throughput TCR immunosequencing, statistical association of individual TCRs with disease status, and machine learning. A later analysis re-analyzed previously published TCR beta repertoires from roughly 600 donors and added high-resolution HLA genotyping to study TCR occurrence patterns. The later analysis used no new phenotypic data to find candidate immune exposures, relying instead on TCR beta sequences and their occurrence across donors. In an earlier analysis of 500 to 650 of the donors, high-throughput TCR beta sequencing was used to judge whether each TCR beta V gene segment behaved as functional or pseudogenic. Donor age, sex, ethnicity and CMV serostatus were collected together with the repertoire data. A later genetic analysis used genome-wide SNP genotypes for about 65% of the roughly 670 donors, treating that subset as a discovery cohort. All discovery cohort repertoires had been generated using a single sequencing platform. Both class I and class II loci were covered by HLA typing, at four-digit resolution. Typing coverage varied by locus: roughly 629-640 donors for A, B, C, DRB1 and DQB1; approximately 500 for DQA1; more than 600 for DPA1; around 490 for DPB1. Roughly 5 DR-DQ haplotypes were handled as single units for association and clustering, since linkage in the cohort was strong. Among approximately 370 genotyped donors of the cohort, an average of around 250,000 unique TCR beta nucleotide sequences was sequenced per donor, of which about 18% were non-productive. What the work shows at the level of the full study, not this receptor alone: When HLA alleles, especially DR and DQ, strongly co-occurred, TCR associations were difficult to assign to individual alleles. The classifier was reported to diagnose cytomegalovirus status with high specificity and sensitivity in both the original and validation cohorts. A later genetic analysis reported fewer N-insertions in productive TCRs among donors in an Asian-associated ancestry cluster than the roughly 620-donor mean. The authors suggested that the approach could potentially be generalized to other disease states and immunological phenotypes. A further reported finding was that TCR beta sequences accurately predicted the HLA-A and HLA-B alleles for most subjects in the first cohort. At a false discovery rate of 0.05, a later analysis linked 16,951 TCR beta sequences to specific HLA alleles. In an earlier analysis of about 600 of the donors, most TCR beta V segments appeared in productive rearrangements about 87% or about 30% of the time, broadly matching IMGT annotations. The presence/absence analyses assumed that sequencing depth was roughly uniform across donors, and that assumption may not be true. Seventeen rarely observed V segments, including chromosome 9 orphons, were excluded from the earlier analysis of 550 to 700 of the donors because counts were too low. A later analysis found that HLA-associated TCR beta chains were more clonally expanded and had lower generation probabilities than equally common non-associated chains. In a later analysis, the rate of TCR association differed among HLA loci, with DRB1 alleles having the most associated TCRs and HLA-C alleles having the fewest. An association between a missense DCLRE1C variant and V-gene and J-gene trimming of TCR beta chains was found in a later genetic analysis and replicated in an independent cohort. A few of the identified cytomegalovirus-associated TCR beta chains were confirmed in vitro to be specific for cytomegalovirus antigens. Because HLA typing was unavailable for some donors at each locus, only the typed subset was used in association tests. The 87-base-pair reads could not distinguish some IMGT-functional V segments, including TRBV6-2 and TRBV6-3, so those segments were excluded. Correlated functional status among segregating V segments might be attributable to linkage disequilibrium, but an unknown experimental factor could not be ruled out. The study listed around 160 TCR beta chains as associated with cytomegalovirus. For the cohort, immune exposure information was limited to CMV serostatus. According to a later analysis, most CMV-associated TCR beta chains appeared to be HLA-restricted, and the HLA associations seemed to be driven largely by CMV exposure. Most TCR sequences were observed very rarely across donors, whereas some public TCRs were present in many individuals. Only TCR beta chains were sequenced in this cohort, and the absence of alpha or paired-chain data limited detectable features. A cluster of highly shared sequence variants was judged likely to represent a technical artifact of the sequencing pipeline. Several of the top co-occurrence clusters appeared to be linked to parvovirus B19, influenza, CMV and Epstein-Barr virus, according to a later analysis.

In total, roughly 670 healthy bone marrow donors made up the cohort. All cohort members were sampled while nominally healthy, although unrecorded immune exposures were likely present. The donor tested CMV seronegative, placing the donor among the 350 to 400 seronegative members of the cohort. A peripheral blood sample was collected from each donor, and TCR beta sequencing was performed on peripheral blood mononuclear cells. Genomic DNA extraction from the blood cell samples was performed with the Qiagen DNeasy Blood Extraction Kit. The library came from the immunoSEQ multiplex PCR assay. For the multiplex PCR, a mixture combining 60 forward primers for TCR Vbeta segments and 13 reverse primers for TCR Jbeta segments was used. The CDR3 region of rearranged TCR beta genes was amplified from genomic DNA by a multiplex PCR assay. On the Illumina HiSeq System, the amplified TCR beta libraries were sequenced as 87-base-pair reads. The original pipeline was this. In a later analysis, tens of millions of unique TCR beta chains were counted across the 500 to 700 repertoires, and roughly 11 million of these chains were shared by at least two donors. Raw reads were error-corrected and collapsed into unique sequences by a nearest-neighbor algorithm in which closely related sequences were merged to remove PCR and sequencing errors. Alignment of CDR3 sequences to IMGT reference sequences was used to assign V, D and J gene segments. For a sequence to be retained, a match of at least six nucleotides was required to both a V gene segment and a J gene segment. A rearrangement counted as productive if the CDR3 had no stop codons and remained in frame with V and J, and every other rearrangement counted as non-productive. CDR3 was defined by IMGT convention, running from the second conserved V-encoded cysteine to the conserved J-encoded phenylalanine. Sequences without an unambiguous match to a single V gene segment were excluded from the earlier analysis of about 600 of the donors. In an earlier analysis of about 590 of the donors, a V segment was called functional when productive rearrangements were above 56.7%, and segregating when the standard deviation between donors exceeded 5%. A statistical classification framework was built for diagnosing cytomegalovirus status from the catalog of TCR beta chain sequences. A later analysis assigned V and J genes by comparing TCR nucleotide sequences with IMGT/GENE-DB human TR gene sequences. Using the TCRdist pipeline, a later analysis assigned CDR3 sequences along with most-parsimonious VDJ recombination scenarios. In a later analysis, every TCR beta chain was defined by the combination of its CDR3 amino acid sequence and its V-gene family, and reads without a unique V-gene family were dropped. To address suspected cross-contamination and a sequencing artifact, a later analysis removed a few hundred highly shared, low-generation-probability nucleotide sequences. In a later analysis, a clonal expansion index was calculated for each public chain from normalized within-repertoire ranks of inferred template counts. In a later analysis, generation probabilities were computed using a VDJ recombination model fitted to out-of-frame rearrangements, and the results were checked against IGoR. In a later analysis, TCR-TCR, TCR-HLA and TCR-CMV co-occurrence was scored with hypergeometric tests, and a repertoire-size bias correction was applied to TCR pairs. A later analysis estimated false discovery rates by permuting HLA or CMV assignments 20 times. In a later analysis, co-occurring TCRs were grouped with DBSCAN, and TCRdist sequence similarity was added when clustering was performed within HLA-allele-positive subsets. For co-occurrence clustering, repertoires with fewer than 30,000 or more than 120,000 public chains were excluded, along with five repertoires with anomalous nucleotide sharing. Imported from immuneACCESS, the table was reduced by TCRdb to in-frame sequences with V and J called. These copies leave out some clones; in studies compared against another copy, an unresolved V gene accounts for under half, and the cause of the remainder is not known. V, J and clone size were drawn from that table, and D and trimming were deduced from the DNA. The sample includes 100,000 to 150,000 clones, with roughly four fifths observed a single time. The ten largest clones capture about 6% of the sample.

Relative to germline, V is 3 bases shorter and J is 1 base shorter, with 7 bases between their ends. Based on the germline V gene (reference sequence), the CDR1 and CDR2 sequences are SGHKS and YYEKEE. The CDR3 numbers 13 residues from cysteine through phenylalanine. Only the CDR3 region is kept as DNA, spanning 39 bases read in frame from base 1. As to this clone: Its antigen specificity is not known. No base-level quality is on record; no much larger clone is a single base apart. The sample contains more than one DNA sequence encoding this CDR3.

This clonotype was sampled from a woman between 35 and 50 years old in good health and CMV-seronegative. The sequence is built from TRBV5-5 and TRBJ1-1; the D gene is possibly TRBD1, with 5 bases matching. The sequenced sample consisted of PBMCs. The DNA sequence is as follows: TGTGCCAGCAGCTCTACAGGGAACACTGAAGCTTTCTTT. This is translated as CASSSTGNTEAFF. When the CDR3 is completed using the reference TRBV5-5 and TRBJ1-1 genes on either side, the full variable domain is DAGVTQSPTHLIKTRGQQVTLRCSPISGHKSVSWYQQVLGQGPQFIFQYYEKEERGRGNFPDRFSARQFPNYSSELNVNALLLGDSALYLCASSSTGNTEAFFGQGTRLTVV.